A single sample is the source of the 26 T cell receptor beta chains below, sequenced in a study of beta chain features in type 1 diabetes. cDNA synthesis used the whole RNA isolate, giving expressed TCRB sequences. Method: immunoSEQ multiplex PCR; TCRdb's copy keeps in-frame clones and lacks some. This sample yields approximately 380,000 clones, of which about 15% are seen a single time; around 0.02% belongs to the top ten. The sequenced sample was naive CD4+ T cells from blood. These receptors originate from a woman under 30 in good health.

This clone was counted between two and nine times. The chain recombines TRBV6-6 with TRBJ1-3, with TRBD1 identical over 7 bases. The CDR3 covers 14 residues. The junction had 2 bases not matched to a gene; V was cut back by 5 bases and J by 1 base. Germline V gene data show CDR1 as MNHNY and CDR2 as SVGAGI (reference sequence). The CDR3 DNA follows: TGTGCCAGCAGTAGGACAGGATCTGGAAACACCATATATTTT. Amino acids: CASSRTGSGNTIYF.

The J gene is TRBJ2-3, the V gene TRBV27; a possible D gene is TRBD1 (5 bases). The V and J ends lost 3 bases and 2 bases respectively, with 9 bases between them. The CDR3 spans 14 residues. The germline gives CDR1 MNHEY, CDR2 SMNVEV (reference sequence). CDR3 DNA: TGTGCCAGCAGTTTCGGCGGACACACAGATACGCAGTATTTT. Amino acids: CASSFGGHTDTQYF.

This clone was picked up a small number of times. This chain uses TRBV13 with TRBJ1-5; D might be TRBD1 (5 bases). The CDR3 spans 14 residues. Trimming left V 0 bases short and J 7 bases short, with 10 bases between. Germline V gene data show CDR1 as PRHDT and CDR2 as FYEKMQ (reference sequence). Here the CDR3 reads CASSLGGVSQPQHF. The CDR3 bases are TGTGCCAGCAGCTTAGGAGGGGTAAGCCAGCCCCAGCATTTT.

The chain links TRBV28 to TRBJ2-3; D perhaps matches TRBD2 (6 bases). Germline V gene lookup returns CDR1 MDHEN and CDR2 SYDVKM. The CDR3 totals 16 residues. V gave up 6 bases and J gave up 4 bases, with 20 bases separating them. The CDR3 bases are TGTGCCAGCAGCCCGTCTGACGGGAGTTTCTCAGATACGCAGTATTTT. Amino acids: CASSPSDGSFSDTQYF.

This clone has just a few counts. The germline gene is not matched at one end of the junction; a read error may be the cause. The chain links TRBV6-5 to TRBJ2-3; unclear D gene. The CDR3 has 14 amino acids. Germline CDR1 MNHEY, CDR2 SVGAGI. CDR3 in amino acids: CASSLNLSKDTQYF. CDR3 DNA sequence: TGTGCCAGCAGTCTTAATTTAAGCAAAGATACGCAGTATTTT.

The rearrangement links TRBV9 to TRBJ2-1; 15 bases align to TRBD2. Germline CDR1 SGDLS, CDR2 YYNGEE. This CDR3 has 15 residues. V was clipped by 0 bases and J by 9 bases; unmatched bases: 1. The CDR3 DNA reads as TGTGCCAGCAGCGTAGGGACTAGCGGGAGGGGTGAGCAGTTCTTC. Translation gives CASSVGTSGRGEQFF. The full variable domain, rest sourced from reference TRBV9 and TRBJ2-1, is DSGVTQTPKHLITATGQRVTLRCSPRSGDLSVYWYQQSLDQGLQFLIQYYNGEERAKGNILERFSAQQFPDLHSELNLSSLELGDSALYFCASSVGTSGRGEQFFGPGTRLTVL.

The chain is built from TRBV7-2 and TRBJ2-4; 13 positions match TRBD2. Trimming took 4 bases from V and 3 from J; bases not matched to a gene: 9. Germline loops: CDR1 SGHTA, CDR2 FQGNSA. This CDR3 is 18 amino acids long. CDR3 residues: CASSSRTSGGLGKNIQYF. The DNA for the CDR3 is TGTGCCAGCAGCTCCCGGACTAGCGGGGGACTAGGCAAAAACATTCAGTACTTC.

The chain uses TRBV27 and TRBJ2-7; TRBD2 agrees at 7 bases. Trimming removed 0 bases from V and 4 bases from J; junction bases left unmatched: 6. The CDR3 is 15 amino acids. Germline V gene data show CDR1 as MNHEY and CDR2 as SMNVEV (reference sequence). The chain's CDR3 is CASSLSTGGRYEQYF. For the CDR3, the DNA is TGTGCCAGCAGTTTATCAACGGGAGGAAGGTACGAGCAGTACTTC.

The CDR3 DNA follows: TGTGCCAGCTCACCGACCCAGGAGGTCAACGAGCAGTACTTC. It specifies CASSPTQEVNEQYF. The gene calls are TRBV18 and TRBJ2-7; tentatively, D is TRBD2 (5 bases). The CDR3 runs 14 residues. The V gene's germline CDR1 is KGHSH and CDR2 LQKENI. V lost 3 bases and J 5 bases, leaving 14 bases between the germline ends.

This clone was counted between two and nine times. The chain joins TRBV25-1 to TRBJ2-7; 7 nucleotides line up with TRBD1. After removal of 4 bases from V and 6 bases from J, the junction contained 6 bases not matched to a gene. The CDR3 contains 13 residues. The germline V gene encodes CDR1 MGHDK and CDR2 SYGVNS. The CDR3 sequence is CASSVRAGGEQYF. The CDR3 nucleotides are TGTGCCAGCAGTGTTCGGGCAGGGGGCGAGCAGTACTTC.

This clone was observed a few times. CDR3 sequence: CASHRVNNEKLFF. The CDR3 nucleotides are TGTGCCAGCCACCGGGTCAATAATGAAAAACTGTTTTTT. The chain has TRBV28 and TRBJ1-4; D uncertain. The V gene lost 8 bases and the J gene lost 4 bases, with 11 bases spanning the gap. Germline values: CDR1 MDHEN, CDR2 SYDVKM. This CDR3 contains 13 residues.

The J gene is TRBJ1-5, the V gene TRBV9; TRBD1 might be the D (6 bases). The CDR3 covers 16 residues. The germline gives CDR1 SGDLS, CDR2 YYNGEE. The V gene lost 4 bases and the J gene lost 1 base, with 15 bases spanning the gap. CDR3 in amino acids: CASSQGSGGSNQPQHF. The CDR3 region has the DNA TGTGCCAGCAGCCAAGGGTCGGGGGGCAGCAATCAGCCCCAGCATTTT.

The chain carries TRBV9 and TRBJ1-5; the match to TRBD1 covers 10 bases. The germline V gene has CDR1 SGDLS and CDR2 YYNGEE. The CDR3 covers 17 residues. The J segment lost 2 bases and the V segment lost 2 bases, leaving 7 bases of the junction unmatched. The CDR3: CASSVGQGEYGNQPQHF. DNA for the CDR3: TGTGCCAGCAGCGTCGGACAGGGGGAGTATGGCAATCAGCCCCAGCATTTT.

This clone was detected a few times. This sequence joins TRBV27 and TRBJ2-1; D not certain. The germline CDR1 and CDR2 sequences are MNHEY and SMNVEV (reference sequence). CDR3 size: 13 residues. The V end was cut by 6 bases, the J end by 4 bases, with 10 bases between. The CDR3 nucleotides are TGTGCCAGCAGAACACTGGAGTACAATGAGCAGTTCTTC. It specifies CASRTLEYNEQFF.

The V and J genes are TRBV6-5 and TRBJ2-3, with 12 nucleotides matching TRBD2. Germline CDR1 is MNHEY and CDR2 is SVGAGI. The J segment lost 6 bases and the V segment lost 5 bases, leaving 6 bases of the junction unmatched. The CDR3 is made up of 15 amino acids. CDR3 nucleotide sequence: TGTGCCAGCAGTACGACTAGCGGGAGCCACGATACGCAGTATTTT. Protein product: CASSTTSGSHDTQYF.

This clone was recorded a few times. This rearrangement joins TRBV6-1 to TRBJ2-1, with 8 bases that match TRBD2. The CDR3 has 15 amino acids. The J segment lost 4 bases and the V segment lost 1 base, leaving 3 bases of the junction unmatched. Germline V gene data show CDR1 as MNHNS and CDR2 as SASEGT. The CDR3 spells CASSEGPGGYNEQFF. The CDR3 coding sequence is TGTGCCAGCAGTGAAGGTCCGGGGGGGTACAATGAGCAGTTCTTC.

This clone was counted a few times. This sequence joins TRBV11-1 and TRBJ1-4, with a possible D match to TRBD1 (6 bases). The CDR3 spans 14 residues. Trimming pared 5 bases from V and 8 bases from J, leaving 15 bases between. The germline gives CDR1 SGHAT, CDR2 FQDESV (reference sequence). The CDR3 loop is CASSEGHLREKLFF. For the CDR3, the DNA is TGTGCCAGCAGCGAGGGACATCTCAGGGAAAAACTGTTTTTT. Filled out from reference TRBV11-1 and TRBJ1-4, the complete variable domain reads EAEVAQSPRYKITEKSQAVAFWCDPISGHATLYWYRQILGQGPELLVQFQDESVVDDSQLPKDRFSAERLKGVDSTLKIQPAELGDSAMYLCASSEGHLREKLFFGSGTQLSVL.

This sequence joins TRBV19 and TRBJ1-5, with 11 bases that match TRBD1. V lost 6 bases and J lost 4; bases outside the gene matches: 14. The CDR3 runs to 18 residues. Per the germline V gene, CDR1 is LNHDA and CDR2 is SQIVND (reference sequence). CDR3 sequence: CASRTSDRGRLVNQPQHF. CDR3 nucleotides: TGTGCCAGTAGGACATCGGACAGGGGGCGCTTAGTGAATCAGCCCCAGCATTTT.

This clone has a handful of counts. The chain combines TRBV19 with TRBJ2-7; 15 bases line up with TRBD2. V dropped 4 bases and J dropped 4; count of bases not matched to a gene: 5. Germline V gene data show CDR1 as LNHDA and CDR2 as SQIVND (reference sequence). The CDR3 totals 16 residues. CDR3 region: CASSTGTSGRIYEQYF. The CDR3 DNA reads as TGTGCCAGTAGTACCGGGACTAGCGGGAGGATATACGAGCAGTACTTC.

This clone was counted a few times. The chain combines TRBV30 with TRBJ1-2, with TRBD1 as a possible D gene (5 bases). This CDR3 is built from 15 residues. Trimming pared 3 bases from V and 5 bases from J, leaving 19 bases between. CDR1 and CDR2 (germline): GTSNPN, SVGIG (reference sequence). The CDR3 DNA reads as TGTGCCTGGAGGAAAAGCGGGACGGGACGGTATGGCTACACCTTC. Amino acid sequence: CAWRKSGTGRYGYTF.

The chain employs TRBV30 and TRBJ1-1; 8 bases match TRBD1. The CDR3 contains 19 residues. Germline V lookup: CDR1 GTSNPN, CDR2 SVGIG (reference sequence). Trimming removed 4 bases from V and 0 bases from J; junction bases left unmatched: 19. Here the CDR3 reads CAWIGRTGLFQEMNTEAFF. The CDR3 DNA follows: TGTGCCTGGATTGGCCGGACAGGGCTCTTCCAGGAGATGAACACTGAAGCTTTCTTT.

This rearrangement joins TRBV7-2 to TRBJ1-1; TRBD1 is a possible D gene (6 bases). Germline CDR1 SGHTA, CDR2 FQGNSA. Trimming took off 6 bases at V and 5 bases at J, with 13 bases between the two ends. CDR3 length equals 13 residues. CDR3 DNA: TGTGCCAGCAGGACCAGGGGTTCTACTGAAGCTTTCTTT. Translation gives CASRTRGSTEAFF.

This clone was observed a handful of times. Other DNA sequences from this sample encode an identical CDR3 as well. The V and J genes are TRBV28 and TRBJ1-2; no clear D gene. V lost 4 bases, J lost 2 bases, and 2 bases lay in between. Germline loops: CDR1 MDHEN, CDR2 SYDVKM. This CDR3 has 11 amino acids. CDR3 nucleotides: TGTGCCAGCAGTTCGAACTATGGCTACACCTTC. This encodes CASSSNYGYTF.

This clone came up a few times. The chain joins TRBV6-4 to TRBJ2-7, with 7 positions matching TRBD1. Germline CDR1 is MRHNA and CDR2 is SNTAGT. V gave up 7 bases and J gave up 1 base; unmatched junction bases: 4. The CDR3 has 13 residues. The CDR3 DNA reads as TGTGCCAGCAACGGGACAGAGTCCTACGAGCAGTACTTC. Protein: CASNGTESYEQYF.

The V call is TRBV28, the J call TRBJ1-2, with a weak D call TRBD1 (5 bases). The germline gives CDR1 MDHEN, CDR2 SYDVKM. The CDR3 has 15 residues. V lost 7 bases, J lost 6 bases, and 21 bases lay in between. CDR3 amino acids: CASMAEPQGNNGYTF. DNA for the CDR3: TGTGCCAGCATGGCTGAACCGCAGGGAAATAATGGCTACACCTTC.

The chain is built from TRBV7-2 and TRBJ2-3; 7 nucleotides line up with TRBD2. The CDR3 runs 15 residues. Germline-derived CDR1 and CDR2 are SGHTA and FQGNSA. The trim removed 1 base at V and 9 bases at J, leaving 10 bases unmatched. The CDR3 nucleotides read TGTGCCAGCAGCTTAGATGGAGCTTGGGGGGGAACGCAGTATTTT. The encoded protein is CASSLDGAWGGTQYF.